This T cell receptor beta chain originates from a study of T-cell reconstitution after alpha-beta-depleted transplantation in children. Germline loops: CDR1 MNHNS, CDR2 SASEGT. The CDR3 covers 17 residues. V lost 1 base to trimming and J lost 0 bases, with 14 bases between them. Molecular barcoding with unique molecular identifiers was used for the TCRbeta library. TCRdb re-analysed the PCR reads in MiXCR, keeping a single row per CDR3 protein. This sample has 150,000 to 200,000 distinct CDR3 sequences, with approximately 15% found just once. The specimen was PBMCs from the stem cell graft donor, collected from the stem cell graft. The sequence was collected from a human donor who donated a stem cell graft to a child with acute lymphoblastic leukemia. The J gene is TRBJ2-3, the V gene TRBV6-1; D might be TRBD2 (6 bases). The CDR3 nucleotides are TGTGCCAGCAGTGAAGATCGAGCGGGCTCTAGCACAGATACGCAGTATTTT. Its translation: CASSEDRAGSSTDTQYF.